This entry lists 20 T cell receptor beta chains sequenced from one sample in a study of blood T cell repertoires in COVID-19 (TCRdb year 2020). The library was built by means of the immunoSEQ multiplex PCR assay. Not all clones reach the TCRdb copy of this immuneACCESS table, which keeps in-frame sequences only. Checked studies attribute under half of the gap to unresolved V genes and leave the rest unexplained. The sample table holds approximately 21,000 clones, of which around nine tenths were seen once. About 8.6% of the sample is held by the ten biggest clonotypes. Input material: peripheral blood. The source is a human donor with active COVID-19. The donor label of this sample is uncertain.

V gene TRBV6-1 combines with J gene TRBJ1-4; D may be TRBD1 (5 bases). In germline, CDR1 is MNHNS, CDR2 SASEGT. Trimming shortened V by 3 bases and J by 1 base, and 15 bases separated the two germline ends. The CDR3 extends over 17 amino acids. The CDR3 region is CASSDRVGARTNEKLFF. CDR3 sequence (DNA): TGTGCCAGCAGTGACAGGGTGGGTGCCCGAACTAATGAAAAACTGTTTTTT.

The V call is TRBV12-5, the J call TRBJ2-2; TRBD1 is a possible D gene (5 bases). V was trimmed by 5 bases and J by 5 bases, leaving 15 bases between them. Germline V gene lookup returns CDR1 LGHNT and CDR2 FRNRAP. This CDR3 has 15 residues. This chain's CDR3 is CASGRGQVTTGELFF. CDR3 DNA: TGTGCTAGTGGTAGGGGTCAGGTAACGACCGGGGAGCTGTTTTTT.

The chain joins TRBV28 to TRBJ2-1; TRBD1 is a possible D gene (5 bases). V dropped 5 bases and J dropped 0 bases, with 8 bases sitting between them. The CDR3 length is 14 residues. The V gene's germline CDR1 is MDHEN and CDR2 SYDVKM. CDR3 loop: CASSMDTSYNEQFF. DNA of the CDR3: TGTGCCAGCAGTATGGACACCTCCTACAATGAGCAGTTCTTC. Together with reference TRBV28 and TRBJ2-1, the CDR3 gives the full variable domain: DVKVTQSSRYLVKRTGEKVFLECVQDMDHENMFWYRQDPGLGLRLIYFSYDVKMKEKGDIPEGYSVSREKKERFSLILESASTNQTSMYLCASSMDTSYNEQFFGPGTRLTVL.

A single count supports this clone. The J gene is TRBJ2-5, the V gene TRBV27; TRBD2 matches at 10 bases. V was pared by 6 bases and J by 5 bases, with 21 bases of the junction left unmatched. The germline CDR1 and CDR2 sequences are MNHEY and SMNVEV (reference sequence). The CDR3 length is 19 residues. CDR3 loop: CASSRTVSRASGSWETQYF. The DNA of the CDR3 is TGTGCCAGCAGCCGAACCGTATCTAGGGCTAGCGGGAGCTGGGAGACCCAGTACTTC.

V is TRBV7-8 and J is TRBJ2-7; a weak D match, TRBD2 (6 bases). Trimming took off 5 bases at V and 3 bases at J, with 14 bases between the two ends. The germline V gene has CDR1 SGHVS and CDR2 FQNEAQ. The CDR3 contains 14 residues. The CDR3 here is CASSLRESVYEQYF. In DNA, the CDR3 is TGTGCCAGCAGCCTCCGGGAGTCTGTCTACGAGCAGTACTTC.

The gene calls are TRBV6-6 and TRBJ1-1, with D possibly matching TRBD1 (5 bases). This CDR3 is built from 12 residues. V was trimmed by 6 bases and J by 3 bases, leaving 8 bases between them. Germline V gene sequence: CDR1 MNHNY, CDR2 SVGAGI (reference sequence). The chain's CDR3 is CASRGGDTEAFF. The CDR3 region has the DNA TGTGCCAGCAGGGGGGGAGACACTGAAGCTTTCTTT.

The CDR3 region is CASSPGILSSDKQFF. Here the CDR3 DNA reads TGTGCCAGCAGCCCAGGCATCTTAAGCTCCGACAAGCAGTTCTTC. The rearrangement joins TRBV9 to TRBJ2-1; D is unclear. V lost 4 bases, J lost 11 bases, and 22 bases lay in between. Germline values: CDR1 SGDLS, CDR2 YYNGEE. The CDR3 has 15 residues.

The CDR3 nucleotides are TGTGCCAGCAGTTGGCGGGCTACTTCTAGCACAGATACGCAGTATTTT. It specifies CASSWRATSSTDTQYF. The chain uses TRBV28 and TRBJ2-3; perhaps TRBD2 as D (5 bases). V was cut by 4 bases and J by 0 bases, with 14 bases left in between. This CDR3 spans 16 amino acids. Germline loops: CDR1 MDHEN, CDR2 SYDVKM.

This clone has more than one count but fewer than ten. The rearrangement links TRBV7-9 to TRBJ2-2; D is possibly TRBD1 (6 bases). Trimming removed 4 bases from V and 5 bases from J, with 20 bases in between. Germline V CDR1 and CDR2: SEHNR, FQNEAQ (reference sequence). The CDR3 sequence is 17 residues long. The CDR3 sequence: CASSSPRGSLITGELFF. CDR3 coding DNA: TGTGCCAGCAGCTCGCCCAGGGGATCCCTAATTACCGGGGAGCTGTTTTTT. Supplemented by reference TRBV7-9 and TRBJ2-2, the full variable domain reads DTGVSQNPRHKITKRGQNVTFRCDPISEHNRLYWYRQTLGQGPEFLTYFQNEAQLEKSRLLSDRFSAERPKGSFSTLEIQRTEQGDSAMYLCASSSPRGSLITGELFFGEGSRLTVL.

The chain combines TRBV29-1 with TRBJ2-7; TRBD2 matches at 12 bases. Germline assignment: CDR1 SQVTM and CDR2 ANQGSEA. The CDR3 has 16 amino acids. The trim removed 1 base at V and 0 bases at J, leaving 4 bases unmatched. This CDR3 reads CSVEGWTSGTSYEQYF. The CDR3 nucleotides are TGCAGCGTTGAAGGGTGGACTAGCGGGACCTCCTACGAGCAGTACTTC.

The chain couples TRBV7-9 to TRBJ2-7, with 7 bases identical to TRBD1. This CDR3 comprises 15 residues. CDR1 is SEHNR and CDR2 is FQNEAQ in the germline V gene (reference sequence). V was clipped by 4 bases and J by 2 bases; unmatched bases: 8. As DNA, the CDR3 is TGTGCCAGCAGCTCTAACGACAGGGTGGCCTACGAGCAGTACTTC. It is translated as CASSSNDRVAYEQYF.

This clone has only a few counts. This chain links TRBV6-1 with TRBJ2-7; 10 nucleotides match TRBD2. This CDR3 has 16 residues. J lost 4 bases, V lost 4 bases, and 10 bases had no gene match. Germline V gene sequence: CDR1 MNHNS, CDR2 SASEGT. CDR3 region: CASSGASSGSQYEQYF. The CDR3 DNA reads TGTGCCAGCAGTGGGGCGTCTAGCGGGAGCCAATACGAGCAGTACTTC.

The CDR3: CASTLRGGSQGGEQYF. In DNA form, the CDR3 reads TGTGCCAGCACCCTAAGAGGGGGGTCCCAGGGGGGAGAGCAGTACTTC. The chain employs TRBV3-1 (or the pseudogene TRBV3-2) and TRBJ2-7; a possible D gene is TRBD1 (7 bases). The germline V and J ends were trimmed by 7 bases and 7 bases, with 26 bases remaining between them. The germline V gene encodes CDR1 LGHDT and CDR2 YNNKEL (reference sequence). The CDR3 has 16 residues.

This sequence joins TRBV6-6 and TRBJ2-7, with D uncertain. The CDR3 contains 14 residues. Germline CDR1 is MNHNY and CDR2 is SVGAGI (reference sequence). V gave up 1 base and J gave up 2 bases, with 9 bases separating them. CDR3 in amino acids: CASSYFDKTYEQYF. Written as DNA, the CDR3 is TGTGCCAGCAGTTACTTTGACAAAACCTACGAGCAGTACTTC.

The rearrangement links TRBV28 to TRBJ2-2; TRBD2 matches at 13 bases. The germline CDR1 and CDR2 sequences are MDHEN and SYDVKM. The CDR3 length is 17 residues. The V gene end was trimmed by 6 bases and the J gene end by 8 bases; junction bases not matched to a gene: 12. CDR3 protein: CASSSPPGTSGTGELFF. In DNA, the CDR3 is TGTGCCAGCAGCTCCCCCCCCGGGACTAGCGGGACTGGGGAGCTGTTTTTT. Combining the CDR3 with reference TRBV28 and TRBJ2-2 gives the whole variable domain DVKVTQSSRYLVKRTGEKVFLECVQDMDHENMFWYRQDPGLGLRLIYFSYDVKMKEKGDIPEGYSVSREKKERFSLILESASTNQTSMYLCASSSPPGTSGTGELFFGEGSRLTVL.

The chain links TRBV7-8 to TRBJ2-2; 9 nucleotides agree with TRBD1. Germline loops: CDR1 SGHVS, CDR2 FQNEAQ. This CDR3 has 17 amino acids. V trimming: 1 base; J trimming: 0 bases; junction bases outside the gene matches: 3. CDR3 sequence (DNA): TGTGCCAGCAGCTTAGTAACAGGGGGCGCGAACACCGGGGAGCTGTTTTTT. Its translation: CASSLVTGGANTGELFF.

The chain combines TRBV7-3 with TRBJ2-1, with D possibly being TRBD1 (6 bases). Germline values: CDR1 SGHTA, CDR2 FQGTGA. This CDR3 has 11 amino acids. V lost 5 bases to trimming and J lost 10 bases, with 9 bases between them. Here the CDR3 DNA reads TGTGCCAGCAGCCTTGGGGGCGAGCAGTTCTTC. Translating it yields CASSLGGEQFF.

V usage is TRBV4-1 and J usage is TRBJ1-2; D unresolved. The CDR3 is made up of 11 amino acids. V shed 1 base and J shed 8 bases, with 5 bases lying between them. Germline V gene sequence: CDR1 MGHRA, CDR2 YSYEKL. The CDR3 protein is CASSQALGYTF. CDR3 sequence (DNA): TGCGCCAGCAGCCAAGCTTTGGGCTACACCTTC.

This sequence joins TRBV30 and TRBJ2-1; 10 positions match TRBD1. V dropped 1 base and J dropped 8; count of bases not matched to a gene: 11. CDR1 GTSNPN and CDR2 SVGIG come from the germline V gene (reference sequence). This CDR3 region has 16 residues. CDR3 nucleotides: TGTGCCTGGAGTGCCGGTAGGACAGGGGGTGGGGATGAGCAGTTCTTC. Translating it yields CAWSAGRTGGGDEQFF.

The chain couples TRBV19 to TRBJ2-5; 15 bases line up with TRBD2. Germline CDR1 and CDR2: LNHDA and SQIVND (reference sequence). Trimming took 5 bases from V and 5 from J; bases not matched to a gene: 0. This CDR3 comprises 14 residues. The CDR3 DNA reads as TGTGCCAGTAGTGGGACTAGCGGGAGGGAGACCCAGTACTTC. It specifies CASSGTSGRETQYF.